This TCR beta chain stems from a study of shared clonotypes between healthy human individuals (dated by TCRdb to the early 2020s). Turning to the overall study: The cohort comprised two women and a few men aged 18 to 49 years. For each donor, CD4 naive and CD4 memory were each given three plates, CD8 naive was given two plates, and CD8 memory was given one plate. The study deeply sequenced blood TCR repertoires of 5 or 6 healthy adults to estimate repertoire size and the extent of clonotype sharing between individuals. To increase sequencing depth and limit assay-specific biases, different laboratories used diverse techniques to prepare libraries and sequence TCR repertoires. Between about 0.85 and 10 billion PBMCs per donor were obtained by leukapheresis.

The paper as a whole reports these results and caveats: Based on pairwise subsampling, the degree of clonotype sharing among donors was expected to be affected by sequencing depth. The small number of donors limited the genetic and exposure-history diversity represented. Sampling was restricted to blood, and TCR repertoires in tissue are likely to differ from TCR repertoires in blood. Even with the large sequencing depth, rarefaction of the sorted-subset datasets indicated that sequencing was incomplete. Estimated clonotype richness was generally larger for naive than for memory subsets. When a handful of donors were compared, the shared fraction of clonotypes was around 5% for naive CD4, 3.5% for naive CD8, about 2.5% for memory CD4, and approximately 0.4% for memory CD8. Compared with non-shared clonotypes, the clonotypes found in all four sorted-subset donors had higher generation probabilities.

Using the deep immunoSEQ assay, multiplex PCR amplified TCR CDR3 regions from genomic DNA. Extracted genomic DNA from each cell subset was spread evenly across all wells of several immunoSEQ 96-well plates, with each plate serving as a replicate. For sorted subsets, each replicate PCR was loaded with around 220 ng genomic DNA, equivalent to some 31,000 T cell genomes. The purified libraries were quantified using a Qubit 3.0 fluorometer, sized with a Bioanalyzer 2100, and then quantified again using the KAPA Library Quantification kit. Each immunoSEQ 96-well plate was sequenced on its own single-read 150-cycle Illumina NextSeq 550 flow cell. Per the source publication's procedure: Because only junctional sequences without quality scores were contained in the immunoSEQ output, filtering matching that applied to full-length reads could not be performed. To assign V/J genes and CDR3, sequences were annotated using PyIR, a Python wrapper for IgBLAST v1.9, with IMGT germline references. Reads were filtered out if the reads had weak V/J assignments (E-value above 1e-6), no CDR3, stop codons, out-of-frame junctions, or ambiguous translated residues. A V3J clonotype was defined by an identical inferred V gene, J gene, and CDR3 amino acid sequence. The percentage overlap between two repertoires was calculated by dividing the number of shared unique clonotypes by the size of the smaller repertoire. Richness of each repertoire was evaluated using RTK rarefaction, the Chao1 estimator, and Recon v2.1 estimates of unobserved clonotypes. OLGA was used to compute generation probabilities for all TCRbeta clonotypes that the gDNA method yielded from a handful of donors. Held by TCRdb, this immuneACCESS table contains in-frame sequences only and omits some clones. Under half of the omission traces to an unresolved V gene where checked; the cause of the rest is unknown. That table supplies the V and J calls and clone size; D and trimming were determined from the DNA. The sample contains under 2,500,000 clones, around 95% of them found a single time. Roughly 0.13% of the sample rests with the top ten.

This clone was counted a single time. Which antigen it targets is not known. No base quality values were provided; no much bigger clone lies one nucleotide off. Healthy HIV-negative adults with no recently reported acute infections or vaccinations were included as donors. Only Caucasian adults living in Nashville, Tennessee, USA were represented among the donors. CD4+ T cells were enriched by magnetic negative selection; naive cells were then positively selected on CD45RA, and the negative fraction formed the memory subset. Blood was obtained by leukapheresis, after which PBMCs were separated by Ficoll-Histopaque density gradient centrifugation and cryopreserved in liquid nitrogen vapor phase. Analytical flow cytometry was used to check the purity and quantity of every magnetically sorted T cell population. Genomic DNA was isolated from every sorted fraction and measured by UV absorbance on a Nanodrop 2000c.

This TCR came from a man aged 18 to 29 in good health. The sequenced sample was naive CD4+ T cells sorted from blood. This sample's cell subset or site label indicates: CD45RA+ positively selected.

The bases are TGTGCCAGCAGCTTAGAGGGTACCCTGAACACTGAAGCTTTCTTT. Its coded protein is CASSLEGTLNTEAFF. Recombination connected TRBV7-8 to TRBJ1-1, with no D gene named confidently. V and J lose 1 base and 0 bases, and a span of 9 bases separates them. The germline V gene yields SGHVS for CDR1 and FQNEAQ for CDR2. From the cysteine up to the phenylalanine, the CDR3 has a length of 15 residues. Only the CDR3 part of the read is kept: 45 bases, read in frame from the first base.